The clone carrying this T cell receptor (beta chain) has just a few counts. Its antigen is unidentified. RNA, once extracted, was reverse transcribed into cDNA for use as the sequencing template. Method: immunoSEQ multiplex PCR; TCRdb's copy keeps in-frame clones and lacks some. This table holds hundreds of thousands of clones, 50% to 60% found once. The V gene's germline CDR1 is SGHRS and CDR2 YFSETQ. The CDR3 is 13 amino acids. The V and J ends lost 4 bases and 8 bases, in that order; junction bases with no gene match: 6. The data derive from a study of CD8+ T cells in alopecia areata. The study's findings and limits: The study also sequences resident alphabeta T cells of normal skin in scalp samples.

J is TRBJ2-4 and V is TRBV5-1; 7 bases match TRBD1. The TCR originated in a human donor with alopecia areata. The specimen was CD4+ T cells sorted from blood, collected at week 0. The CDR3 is CASSVGTDHIQYF. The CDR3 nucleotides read TGCGCCAGCAGCGTGGGGACAGATCACATTCAGTACTTC.